What follows are 25 T cell receptor beta chains derived from one specimen sequenced in a study of blood T cell repertoires in COVID-19. Assay used: immunoSEQ multiplex PCR; TCRdb lists only in-frame clones, some missing. The data show some 200,000 clones, approximately 85% seen once. Sequenced sample: peripheral blood. The receptor set was obtained from a woman in her seventies with COVID-19, enrolled during active disease.

The chain recombines TRBV5-1 with TRBJ2-1, with D uncertain. CDR1 SGHRS and CDR2 YFSETQ come from the germline V gene. The CDR3 is 16 residues long. V lost 3 bases and J lost 3, with 16 bases in between. The CDR3 is CASSSLYRQDYNEQFF. The CDR3 DNA sequence: TGCGCCAGCAGCTCCCTTTACCGGCAGGACTACAATGAGCAGTTCTTC.

CDR3 DNA: TGTGCCATCAGTGAAGTGGGGGCTGGCGGTAATTCACCCCTCCACTTT. Its protein is CAISEVGAGGNSPLHF. The rearrangement links TRBV10-3 to TRBJ1-6; D is possibly TRBD1 (6 bases). Trimming removed 3 bases from V and 6 bases from J, with 15 bases in between. Germline V gives CDR1 ENHRY, CDR2 SYGVKD. This CDR3 has 16 amino acids.

This clone was recorded once. V is TRBV3-1 (or the pseudogene TRBV3-2) and J is TRBJ2-2; D is perhaps TRBD2 (5 bases). The CDR3 spans 17 residues. The ends were cut back, 5 bases at V and 2 bases at J, with 18 bases in the middle. In germline, CDR1 is LGHDT, CDR2 YNNKEL (reference sequence). The CDR3 loop is CASSDTGRSGNTGELFF. CDR3 nucleotides: TGTGCCAGCAGCGACACGGGTCGAAGCGGCAACACCGGGGAGCTGTTTTTT.

The chain couples TRBV27 to TRBJ1-1; possible D gene TRBD1, 6 bases. CDR3 length equals 22 residues. CDR1 is MNHEY, CDR2 SMNVEV, per germline (reference sequence). V lost 6 bases, J lost 1 base, and 36 bases lay in between. The DNA for the CDR3 is TGTGCCAGCAGAATTCCCTCATCCTCTGACAGGCCGATCCCAATAACGAACACTGAAGCTTTCTTT. Translating gives CASRIPSSSDRPIPITNTEAFF.

This clone was picked up a small number of times. The V call is TRBV9, the J call TRBJ1-2; the match to TRBD1 covers 9 bases. The CDR3 runs 15 residues. From germline, CDR1 is SGDLS and CDR2 YYNGEE. V was clipped by 0 bases and J by 11 bases; unmatched bases: 11. This CDR3 reads CASSVGPGQGTTYTF. The DNA for the CDR3 is TGTGCCAGCAGCGTAGGGCCGGGACAGGGAACCACTTACACCTTC.

V usage is TRBV27 and J usage is TRBJ2-1; the match to TRBD2 covers 8 bases. The germline gives CDR1 MNHEY, CDR2 SMNVEV (reference sequence). This CDR3 region has 14 residues. The J segment lost 7 bases and the V segment lost 3 bases, leaving 5 bases of the junction unmatched. CDR3 bases: TGTGCCAGCAGTTTGGGACTAGTGAGAAATGAGCAGTTCTTC. This codes for CASSLGLVRNEQFF.

The chain employs TRBV6-2 or TRBV6-3 and TRBJ1-4; D remains ambiguous. V was cut by 6 bases and J by 7 bases, with 15 bases left in between. The CDR3 covers 14 residues. Germline CDR1 MNHEY, CDR2 SVGEGT. In DNA, the CDR3 is TGTGCCAGCAGCGCCGGGGAGGCGGGTGAAAAACTGTTTTTT. Its translation is CASSAGEAGEKLFF.

The chain carries TRBV29-1 and TRBJ2-5, with a weak D call TRBD2 (6 bases). Germline V gene sequence: CDR1 SQVTM, CDR2 ANQGSEA. CDR3 size: 15 residues. V lost 5 bases and J lost 3, with 19 bases in between. The DNA of the CDR3 is TGCAGCGTTCTGCCGCGGGGTAGGATTAAAGAGACCCAGTACTTC. Encoded protein: CSVLPRGRIKETQYF.

The gene calls are TRBV28 and TRBJ2-1, with no clear D. Germline loops: CDR1 MDHEN, CDR2 SYDVKM. This CDR3 is 11 amino acids long. V was pared by 4 bases and J by 8 bases, with 6 bases between. The CDR3 is CASSSRYEQFF. CDR3 coding DNA: TGTGCCAGCAGTTCCCGTTATGAGCAGTTCTTC.

This sequence joins TRBV4-2 and TRBJ2-7; possibly TRBD2 for D (6 bases). The germline V gene has CDR1 LGHNA and CDR2 YNFKEQ. The CDR3 has 15 residues. V lost 6 bases to trimming and J lost 6 bases, with 21 bases between them. The DNA for the CDR3 is TGTGCCAGCAGGTCACTAGCCCTCGGTGGAGTCGAGCAGTACTTC. This encodes CASRSLALGGVEQYF.

The genes are TRBV3-1 (or the pseudogene TRBV3-2) and TRBJ2-6; 8 bases agree with TRBD1. Germline trimming cut 7 bases from V and 2 bases from J; bases unmatched to any gene: 4. CDR1 is LGHDT and CDR2 is YNNKEL in the germline V gene (reference sequence). The CDR3 is 15 amino acids. The CDR3 loop reads CASMPQGAGANVLTF. Written as DNA, the CDR3 is TGTGCCAGCATGCCACAGGGGGCTGGGGCCAACGTCCTGACTTTC.

CDR3 sequence reads: CASSRSDTQYF. CDR3 DNA sequence: TGTGCCAGCAGCCGTTCAGATACGCAGTATTTT. The chain links TRBV5-5 to TRBJ2-3; the D is unclear. The V gene's germline CDR1 is SGHKS and CDR2 YYEKEE (reference sequence). Trimming cost V 4 bases and J 4 bases, with 4 bases left between them. The CDR3 length is 11 residues.

The CDR3 here is CASSLEGGAGDTQYF. The CDR3 DNA reads as TGCGCCAGCAGCTTGGAGGGCGGAGCGGGGGATACGCAGTATTTT. This chain uses TRBV5-1 with TRBJ2-3; 7 nucleotides match TRBD2. The trim removed 0 bases at V and 6 bases at J, leaving 7 bases unmatched. The CDR3 covers 15 residues. The germline gives CDR1 SGHRS, CDR2 YFSETQ.

With regard to this clone: This same CDR3 is encoded by further DNA sequences in the sample. The chain joins TRBV7-2 to TRBJ1-1, with TRBD1 identical over 10 bases. The CDR3 is made up of 14 amino acids. Germline assignment: CDR1 SGHTA and CDR2 FQGNSA. Trimming cost V 4 bases and J 5 bases; bases outside gene matches: 4. CDR3 in amino acids: CASSSQGQGTEAFF. DNA for the CDR3: TGTGCCAGCAGCTCACAGGGACAGGGGACTGAAGCTTTCTTT.

The chain links TRBV7-2 to TRBJ2-7, with D maybe TRBD2 (6 bases). CDR3 length: 13 residues. The germline gives CDR1 SGHTA, CDR2 FQGNSA. V lost 8 bases, J lost 7 bases, and 18 bases lay in between. CDR3 DNA: TGTGCCAGCCAATCGGGAGTTCTAGGGGAGCAGTACTTC. It is translated as CASQSGVLGEQYF.

This CDR3 reads CASTDRTNYGYTF. The CDR3 DNA reads TGTGCCAGCACGGACAGGACGAACTATGGCTACACCTTC. The chain combines TRBV25-1 with TRBJ1-2, with 7 bases aligning to TRBD1. The CDR3 is made up of 13 amino acids. CDR1 is MGHDK and CDR2 is SYGVNS in the germline V gene. V was pared by 7 bases and J by 2 bases, with 4 bases of the junction left unmatched.

J is TRBJ2-5 and V is TRBV18; no clear D. V lost 1 base and J 5 bases, leaving 11 bases between the germline ends. Germline V gene lookup returns CDR1 KGHSH and CDR2 LQKENI. The CDR3 sequence is 14 residues long. The CDR3 sequence is CASSPLRSGETQYF. The DNA of the CDR3 is TGTGCCAGCTCACCACTTAGGTCGGGTGAGACCCAGTACTTC. Using reference TRBV18 and TRBJ2-5 for the parts outside the CDR3, the full variable domain is NAGVMQNPRHLVRRRGQEARLRCSPMKGHSHVYWYRQLPEEGLKFMVYLQKENIIDESGMPKERFSAEFPKEGPSILRIQQVVRGDSAAYFCASSPLRSGETQYFGPGTRLLVL.

This clone has just one count. The chain combines TRBV19 with TRBJ2-5, with D perhaps TRBD2 (5 bases). Trimming took off 3 bases at V and 7 bases at J, with 12 bases between the two ends. The CDR3 covers 13 residues. Per germline, CDR1 LNHDA and CDR2 SQIVND (reference sequence). The CDR3 bases are TGTGCCAGTAGTATCCCCGGGGTGGGGACCCAGTACTTC. Translating gives CASSIPGVGTQYF.

This rearrangement joins TRBV18 to TRBJ2-2; D not resolved. Germline-derived CDR1 and CDR2 are KGHSH and LQKENI. This CDR3 has 13 residues. V lost 6 bases and J lost 7, with 12 bases in between. This CDR3 reads CASSAGSVGELFF. CDR3 DNA sequence: TGTGCCAGCTCTGCCGGGTCGGTCGGGGAGCTGTTTTTT.

The V call is TRBV19, the J call TRBJ2-3; 13 nucleotides agree with TRBD2. The CDR3 loop spans 18 amino acids. Germline CDR1 LNHDA, CDR2 SQIVND (reference sequence). Trimming took 3 bases from V and 4 from J; bases not matched to a gene: 10. Written as DNA, the CDR3 is TGTGCCAGTAGTATGACCGGACTAGCGGGAGTAGGAGCAGATACGCAGTATTTT. The encoded protein is CASSMTGLAGVGADTQYF.

The sample holds a few counts of this clone. The rearrangement uses TRBV28 and TRBJ2-2; 10 bases match TRBD1. V was pared by 5 bases and J by 4 bases, with 7 bases of the junction left unmatched. CDR1 and CDR2 from the germline V gene are MDHEN and SYDVKM. The CDR3 is 16 residues long. The CDR3: CASSPRQGAGTGELFF. In DNA, the CDR3 is TGTGCCAGCAGTCCCCGACAGGGGGCAGGCACCGGGGAGCTGTTTTTT.

V is TRBV7-8 and J is TRBJ1-2; tentative D call: TRBD1 (5 bases). Germline values: CDR1 SGHVS, CDR2 FQNEAQ. Deletions cut 5 bases from V and 1 base from J, with 23 bases between. The length of the CDR3 is 18 residues. DNA for the CDR3: TGTGCCAGCAGCCCCCGCTGGAGGGGAGTGAGACATAACTATGGCTACACCTTC. Amino acids: CASSPRWRGVRHNYGYTF.

This chain links TRBV2 with TRBJ2-3; TRBD2 aligns across 8 bases. Germline CDR1 and CDR2: SNHLY and FYNNEI. The CDR3 consists of 13 residues. The ends lost 6 bases at V and 5 bases at J; junction bases unmatched: 4. The CDR3 region is CASSGREEDTQYF. The CDR3 DNA reads TGTGCCAGCAGCGGGAGGGAGGAAGATACGCAGTATTTT.

A few counts support this clone. As DNA, the CDR3 is TGCGCCAGCAGCGACAGGGTCGTTGGCTACACCTTC. This codes for CASSDRVVGYTF. The chain combines TRBV10-2 with TRBJ1-2; 7 bases are a match to TRBD1. The CDR3 is 12 amino acids. Germline loops: CDR1 WSHSY, CDR2 SAAADI. V trimming: 6 bases; J trimming: 7 bases; junction bases outside the gene matches: 5.

This clone has only one observation. The rearrangement links TRBV7-6 to TRBJ2-7; a weak D match, TRBD2 (6 bases). The length of the CDR3 is 14 residues. Trimming removed 2 bases at V and 5 bases at J, with 13 bases between. CDR1 and CDR2 from the germline V gene are SGHVS and FNYEAQ. DNA for the CDR3: TGTGCCAGCAGCTTATCCCCAGGGAGGAACGAGCAGTACTTC. It encodes CASSLSPGRNEQYF.